This TCR beta chain originates from a study of blood T cells in healthy people across ages. Notes on the study in general: There was no known CMV status for donors, so expanded clonotype changes were possibly confounded.

This clonotype has ten or more counts. Its antigen is currently unknown. Next came a second PCR, run for roughly 6 to 11 cycles, which used a sample-barcoded 5' primer along with a J-beta primer mix. A template-switch adaptor with 12 random nucleotides tagged each cDNA molecule. MiXCR, applied by TCRdb to the 5' RACE reads, yields one record per CDR3 protein. There are 650,000 to 1,000,000 distinct CDR3 sequences in the sample; about half occur only once, and around 18% lies in the top ten. Material for sequencing was blood. This clonotype was obtained from a man of 80 years or more in good health.

The CDR3: CASSVGSLLNEQFF. DNA of the CDR3: TGTGCCAGCAGCGTCGGGTCCCTATTGAATGAGCAGTTCTTC. V is TRBV7-2 and J is TRBJ2-1; D is uncertain. The V gene's germline CDR1 is SGHTA and CDR2 FQGNSA. This CDR3 spans 14 amino acids. V shed 5 bases and J shed 7 bases, with 15 bases lying between them. Full variable domain (outside the CDR3, taken from reference TRBV7-2 and TRBJ2-1): GAGVSQSPSNKVTEKGKDVELRCDPISGHTALYWYRQSLGQGLEFLIYFQGNSAPDKSGLPSDRFSAERTGGSVSTLTIQRTQQEDSAVYLCASSVGSLLNEQFFGPGTRLTVL.